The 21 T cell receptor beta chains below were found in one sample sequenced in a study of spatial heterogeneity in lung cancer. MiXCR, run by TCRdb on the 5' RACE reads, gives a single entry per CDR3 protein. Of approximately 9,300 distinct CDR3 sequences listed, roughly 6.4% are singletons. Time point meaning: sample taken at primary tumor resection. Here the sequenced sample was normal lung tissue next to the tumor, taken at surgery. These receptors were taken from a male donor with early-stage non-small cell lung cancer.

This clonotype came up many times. The CDR3 sequence is CAINNGQALSTGNTIYF. The CDR3 DNA reads TGTGCCATCAATAACGGACAGGCCCTAAGCACTGGAAACACCATATATTTT. The chain joins TRBV10-3 to TRBJ1-3; 7 bases agree with TRBD1. The CDR3 length is 17 residues. The J segment lost 2 bases and the V segment lost 7 bases, leaving 14 bases of the junction unmatched. Germline V lookup: CDR1 ENHRY, CDR2 SYGVKD.

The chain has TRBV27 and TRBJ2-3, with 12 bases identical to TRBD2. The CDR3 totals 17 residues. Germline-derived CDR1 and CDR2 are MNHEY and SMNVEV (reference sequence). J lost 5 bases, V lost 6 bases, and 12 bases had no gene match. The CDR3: CASSPPLAGGQIDTQYF. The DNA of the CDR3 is TGTGCCAGCAGCCCCCCCCTAGCGGGGGGGCAGATAGATACGCAGTATTTT.

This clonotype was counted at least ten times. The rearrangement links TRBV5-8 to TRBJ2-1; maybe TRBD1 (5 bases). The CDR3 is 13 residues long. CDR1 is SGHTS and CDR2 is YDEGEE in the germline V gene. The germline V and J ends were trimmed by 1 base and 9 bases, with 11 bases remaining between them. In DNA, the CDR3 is TGTGCCAGCAGCTTGCGCAGGGATGGTGAGCAGTTCTTC. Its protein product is CASSLRRDGEQFF.

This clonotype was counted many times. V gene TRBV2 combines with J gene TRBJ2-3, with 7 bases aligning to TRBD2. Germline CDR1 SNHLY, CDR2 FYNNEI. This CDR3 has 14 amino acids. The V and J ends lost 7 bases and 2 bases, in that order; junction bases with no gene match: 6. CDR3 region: CASKDWDYTDTQYF. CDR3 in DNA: TGTGCCAGCAAGGACTGGGACTACACAGATACGCAGTATTTT.

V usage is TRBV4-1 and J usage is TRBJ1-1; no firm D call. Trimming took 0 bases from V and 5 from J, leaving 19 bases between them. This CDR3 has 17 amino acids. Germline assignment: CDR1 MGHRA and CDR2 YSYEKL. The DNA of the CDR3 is TGCGCCAGCAGCCAAGATGATGCCTCCGTGAGTTTAACTGAAGCTTTCTTT. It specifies CASSQDDASVSLTEAFF.

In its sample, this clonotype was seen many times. CDR3 sequence (DNA): TGTGCCAGCAGGCGCTCGGGAGGGATTTCCTACGAGCAGTACTTC. It encodes CASRRSGGISYEQYF. The chain uses TRBV7-6 and TRBJ2-7, with 8 bases lining up with TRBD2. In germline, CDR1 is SGHVS, CDR2 FNYEAQ. The ends lost 6 bases at V and 1 base at J; junction bases unmatched: 8. This CDR3 has 15 residues.

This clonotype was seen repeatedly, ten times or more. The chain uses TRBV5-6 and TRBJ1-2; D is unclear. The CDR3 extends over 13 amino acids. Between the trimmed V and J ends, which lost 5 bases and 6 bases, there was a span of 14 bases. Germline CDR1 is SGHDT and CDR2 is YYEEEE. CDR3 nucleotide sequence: TGTGCCAGCAGACGGGAACCCTCCAATGGCTACACCTTC. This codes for CASRREPSNGYTF.

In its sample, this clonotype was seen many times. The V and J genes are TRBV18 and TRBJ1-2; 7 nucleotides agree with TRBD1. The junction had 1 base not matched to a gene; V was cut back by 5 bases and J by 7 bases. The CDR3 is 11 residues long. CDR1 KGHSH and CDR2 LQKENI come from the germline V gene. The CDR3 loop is CASSTGVGYTF. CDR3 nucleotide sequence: TGTGCCAGCTCAACAGGGGTTGGCTACACCTTC.

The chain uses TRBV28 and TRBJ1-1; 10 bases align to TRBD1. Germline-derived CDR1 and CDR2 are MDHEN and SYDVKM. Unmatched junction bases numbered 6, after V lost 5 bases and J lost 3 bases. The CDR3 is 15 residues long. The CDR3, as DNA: TGTGCCAGCAGTACAGCCGGGACAGGGGACACTGAAGCTTTCTTT. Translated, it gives CASSTAGTGDTEAFF.

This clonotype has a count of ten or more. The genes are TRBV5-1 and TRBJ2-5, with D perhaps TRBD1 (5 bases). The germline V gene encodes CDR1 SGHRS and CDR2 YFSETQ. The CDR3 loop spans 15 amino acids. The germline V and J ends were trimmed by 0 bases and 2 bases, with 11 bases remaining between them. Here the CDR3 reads CASSLATGIQETQYF. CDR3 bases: TGCGCCAGCAGCTTGGCCACAGGAATTCAAGAGACCCAGTACTTC.

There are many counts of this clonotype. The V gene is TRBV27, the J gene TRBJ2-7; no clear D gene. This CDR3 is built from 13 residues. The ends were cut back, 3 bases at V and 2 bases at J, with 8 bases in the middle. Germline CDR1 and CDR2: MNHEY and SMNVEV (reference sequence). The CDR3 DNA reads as TGTGCCAGCAGTTTCACCCAGGCCTACGAGCAGTACTTC. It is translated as CASSFTQAYEQYF.

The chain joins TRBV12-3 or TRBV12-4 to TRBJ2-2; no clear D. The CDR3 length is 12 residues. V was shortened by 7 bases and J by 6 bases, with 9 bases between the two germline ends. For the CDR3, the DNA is TGTGCCAGCAATTTTTACCCCGGGGAGCTGTTTTTT. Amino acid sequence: CASNFYPGELFF.

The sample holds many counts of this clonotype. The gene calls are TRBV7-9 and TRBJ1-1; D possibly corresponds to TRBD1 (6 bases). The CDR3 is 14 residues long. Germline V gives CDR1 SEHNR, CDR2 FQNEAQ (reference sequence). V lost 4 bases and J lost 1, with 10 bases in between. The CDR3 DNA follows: TGTGCCAGCAGCTCACAGGGCAGGAACACTGAAGCTTTCTTT. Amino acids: CASSSQGRNTEAFF.

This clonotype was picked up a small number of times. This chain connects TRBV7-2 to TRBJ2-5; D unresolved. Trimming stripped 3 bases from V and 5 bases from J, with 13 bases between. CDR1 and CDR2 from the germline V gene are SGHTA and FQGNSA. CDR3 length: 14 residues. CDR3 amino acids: CASSFDPFGETQYF. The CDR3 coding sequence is TGTGCCAGCAGCTTCGACCCTTTCGGGGAGACCCAGTACTTC.

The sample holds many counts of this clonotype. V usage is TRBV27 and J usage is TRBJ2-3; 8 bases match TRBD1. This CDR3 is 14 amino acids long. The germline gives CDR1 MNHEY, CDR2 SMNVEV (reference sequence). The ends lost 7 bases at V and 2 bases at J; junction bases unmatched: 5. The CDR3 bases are TGTGCCAGCAAGGCACAGGGGGTCACAGATACGCAGTATTTT. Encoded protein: CASKAQGVTDTQYF.

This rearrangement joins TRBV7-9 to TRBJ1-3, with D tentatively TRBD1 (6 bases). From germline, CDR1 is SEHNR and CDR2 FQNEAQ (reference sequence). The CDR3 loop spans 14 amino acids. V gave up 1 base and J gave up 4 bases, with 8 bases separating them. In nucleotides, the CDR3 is TGTGCCAGCAGCTTAGGGACAGTAGGAAACACCATATATTTT. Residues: CASSLGTVGNTIYF.

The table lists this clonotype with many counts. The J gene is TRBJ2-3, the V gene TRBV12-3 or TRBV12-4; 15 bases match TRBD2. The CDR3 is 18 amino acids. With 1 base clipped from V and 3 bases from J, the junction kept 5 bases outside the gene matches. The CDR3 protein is CASSLGPGLAGGTDTQYF. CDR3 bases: TGTGCCAGCAGTTTAGGACCGGGACTAGCGGGGGGAACAGATACGCAGTATTTT.

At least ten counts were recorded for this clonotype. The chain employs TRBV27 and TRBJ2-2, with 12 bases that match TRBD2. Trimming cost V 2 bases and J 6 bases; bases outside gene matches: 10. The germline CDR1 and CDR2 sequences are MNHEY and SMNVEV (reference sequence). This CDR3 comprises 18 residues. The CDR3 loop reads CASSLTGLAGIGAGELFF. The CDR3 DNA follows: TGTGCCAGCAGTTTAACCGGACTAGCGGGAATTGGGGCCGGGGAGCTGTTTTTT.

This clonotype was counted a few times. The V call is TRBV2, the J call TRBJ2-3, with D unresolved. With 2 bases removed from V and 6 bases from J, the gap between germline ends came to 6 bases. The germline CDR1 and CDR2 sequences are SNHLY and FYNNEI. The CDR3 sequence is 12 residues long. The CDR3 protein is CASSELWDTQYF. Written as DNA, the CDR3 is TGTGCCAGCAGTGAATTGTGGGATACGCAGTATTTT.

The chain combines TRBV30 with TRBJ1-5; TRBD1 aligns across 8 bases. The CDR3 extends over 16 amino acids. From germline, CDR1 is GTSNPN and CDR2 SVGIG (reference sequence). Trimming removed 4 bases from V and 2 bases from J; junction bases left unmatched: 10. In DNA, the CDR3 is TGTGCCTGGACCATCCCCGGACAGGGCGGCAATCAGCCCCAGCATTTT. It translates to CAWTIPGQGGNQPQHF.

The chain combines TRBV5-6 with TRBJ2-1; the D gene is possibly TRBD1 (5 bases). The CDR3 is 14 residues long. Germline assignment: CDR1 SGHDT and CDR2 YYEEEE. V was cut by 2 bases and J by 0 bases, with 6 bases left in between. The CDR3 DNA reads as TGTGCCAGCAGCTTTGACAGCTCCTACAATGAGCAGTTCTTC. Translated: CASSFDSSYNEQFF.